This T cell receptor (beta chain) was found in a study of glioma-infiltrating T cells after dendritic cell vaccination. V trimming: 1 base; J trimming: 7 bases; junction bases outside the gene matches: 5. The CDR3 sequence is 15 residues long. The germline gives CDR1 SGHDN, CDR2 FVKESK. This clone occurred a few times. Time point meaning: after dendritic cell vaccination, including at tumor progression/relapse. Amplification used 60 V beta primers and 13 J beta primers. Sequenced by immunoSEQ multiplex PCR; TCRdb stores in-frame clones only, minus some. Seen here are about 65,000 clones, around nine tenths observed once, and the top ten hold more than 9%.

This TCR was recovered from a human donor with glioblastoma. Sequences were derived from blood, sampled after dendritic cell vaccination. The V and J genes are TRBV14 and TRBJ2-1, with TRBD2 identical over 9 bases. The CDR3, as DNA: TGTGCCAGCAGCCAAGTAGCGGGAGCAAGGAATGAGCAGTTCTTC. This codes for CASSQVAGARNEQFF.